This TCR beta chain was captured by sequencing in a study of post-analysis software for immune sequencing data. Whole-study results and caveats: Compared against controls, patients with multiple sclerosis displayed significantly lower normalized Chao1 diversity. The five TRBV segments detected at higher frequency in patients than in controls included TRBV5-6, TRBV5-1 and TRBV20-1.

There are 19 residues in the CDR3. V dropped 6 bases and J dropped 3; count of bases not matched to a gene: 21. With regard to this clonotype: Its antigen is undetermined.

Presence of unique molecular identifiers characterized the TCR beta cDNA libraries. One entry per CDR3 protein, called by TCRdb with MiXCR from the PCR reads. The sample lists under 200,000 distinct CDR3 sequences; around 30% were seen once. This clonotype was sampled from a girl under 18 with multiple sclerosis. This chain joins TRBV12-3 or TRBV12-4 and TRBJ2-5; 8 nucleotides line up with TRBD2. Sequencing was performed on blood. The CDR3, as DNA: TGTGCCAGCAGCCCTCCGCCGGGACTAGAATTCTTTAGGGAAGAGACCCAGTACTTC. This translates into CASSPPPGLEFFREETQYF.